This TCR beta chain was identified during a study of T-cell memory formation after mild COVID-19. 5'RACE primed from the constant segment yielded TCR alpha and TCR beta cDNA libraries bearing sample barcodes and UMIs. TCRdb analysed the 5' RACE reads with MiXCR anew, one entry per CDR3 protein. The sample lists approximately 350,000 distinct CDR3 sequences; approximately 15% were seen once. The CDR3 runs to 16 residues. Germline V lookup: CDR1 MNHEY, CDR2 SVGEGT. The V gene end was trimmed by 2 bases and the J gene end by 1 base; junction bases not matched to a gene: 5. This clonotype was detected many times.

The J gene is TRBJ2-4, the V gene TRBV6-2 or TRBV6-3; 7 bases are a match to TRBD1. The specimen was PBMCs or a T cell subset sorted from them (not recorded which). The TCR originated in a young man who had mild COVID-19 (a few samples of this study predate the infection). Cell type and time point are not known. DNA for the CDR3: TGTGCCAGCAGTTACCGACAGGGATGGGCCAAAAACATTCAGTACTTC. This encodes CASSYRQGWAKNIQYF.